This T cell receptor beta chain derives from a study of T cell changes during pregnancy in multiple sclerosis. Sequenced by immunoSEQ multiplex PCR; TCRdb stores in-frame clones only, minus some. The sample includes more than 90,000 clones, 92% of them seen just once. Looked up from germline, CDR1 is SQVTM and CDR2 is ANQGSEA. Trimming removed 5 bases from V and 1 base from J, with 17 bases in between. The CDR3 spans 15 residues. The material was peripheral blood, obtained in the third trimester of pregnancy. This chain links TRBV29-1 with TRBJ1-1; maybe TRBD1 (5 bases). This TCR was recovered from a female donor with multiple sclerosis, enrolled in a pregnancy study. The CDR3 here is CSVQVERGRNTEAFF. The CDR3 coding sequence is TGCAGCGTTCAAGTAGAAAGGGGCAGGAACACTGAAGCTTTCTTT.